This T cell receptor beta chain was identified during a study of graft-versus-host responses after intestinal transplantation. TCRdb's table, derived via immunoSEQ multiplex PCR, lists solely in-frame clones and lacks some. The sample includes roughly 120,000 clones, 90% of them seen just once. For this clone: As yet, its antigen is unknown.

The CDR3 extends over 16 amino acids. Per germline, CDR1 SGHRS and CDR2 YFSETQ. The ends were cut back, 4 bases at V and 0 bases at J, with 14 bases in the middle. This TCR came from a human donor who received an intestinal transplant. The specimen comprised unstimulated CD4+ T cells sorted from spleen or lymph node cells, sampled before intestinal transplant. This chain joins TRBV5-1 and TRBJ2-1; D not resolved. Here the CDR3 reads CASSPIELFSYNEQFF. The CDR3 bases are TGCGCCAGCAGCCCTATAGAGCTTTTCTCCTACAATGAGCAGTTCTTC.